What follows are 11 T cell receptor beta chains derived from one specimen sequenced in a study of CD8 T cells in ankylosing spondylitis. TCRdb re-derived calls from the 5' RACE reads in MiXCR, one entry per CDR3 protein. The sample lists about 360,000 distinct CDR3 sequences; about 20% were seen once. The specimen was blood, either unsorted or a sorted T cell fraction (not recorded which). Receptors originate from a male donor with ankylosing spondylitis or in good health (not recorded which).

CDR3 nucleotides: TGTGCCAGCAGTGCGGGGGCCCTAGCCAAAAACATTCAGTACTTC. Translating gives CASSAGALAKNIQYF. V is TRBV12-3 or TRBV12-4 and J is TRBJ2-4; a weak D match, TRBD2 (7 bases). Trimming cost V 5 bases and J 0 bases, with 11 bases left between them. There are 15 residues in the CDR3.

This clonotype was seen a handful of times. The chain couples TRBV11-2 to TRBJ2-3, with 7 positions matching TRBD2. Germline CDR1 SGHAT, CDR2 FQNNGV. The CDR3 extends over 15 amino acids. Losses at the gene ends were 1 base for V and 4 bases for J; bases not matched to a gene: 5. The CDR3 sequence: CASSLVRTSADTQYF. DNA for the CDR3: TGTGCCAGCAGCTTAGTGCGGACTAGTGCAGATACGCAGTATTTT.

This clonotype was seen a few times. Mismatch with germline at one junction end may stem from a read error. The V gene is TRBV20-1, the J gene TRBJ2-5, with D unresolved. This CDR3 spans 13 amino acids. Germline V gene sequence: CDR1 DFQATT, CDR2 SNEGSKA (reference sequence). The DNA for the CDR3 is TGCAGTGCTCCGGACCACTACCATGAGACCCAGTACTTC. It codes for CSAPDHYHETQYF.

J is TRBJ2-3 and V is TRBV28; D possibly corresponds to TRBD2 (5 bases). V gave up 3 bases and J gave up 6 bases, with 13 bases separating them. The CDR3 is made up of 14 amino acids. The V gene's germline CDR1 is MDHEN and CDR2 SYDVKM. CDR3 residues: CASSFRISGDTQYF. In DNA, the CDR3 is TGTGCCAGCAGTTTCCGGATTTCGGGGGATACGCAGTATTTT.

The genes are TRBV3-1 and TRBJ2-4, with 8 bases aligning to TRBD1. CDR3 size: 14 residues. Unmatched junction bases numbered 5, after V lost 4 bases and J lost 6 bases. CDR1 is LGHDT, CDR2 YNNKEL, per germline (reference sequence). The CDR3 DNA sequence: TGTGCCAGCAGCCCCGGGACAGGTGGAAACATTCAGTACTTC. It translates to CASSPGTGGNIQYF.

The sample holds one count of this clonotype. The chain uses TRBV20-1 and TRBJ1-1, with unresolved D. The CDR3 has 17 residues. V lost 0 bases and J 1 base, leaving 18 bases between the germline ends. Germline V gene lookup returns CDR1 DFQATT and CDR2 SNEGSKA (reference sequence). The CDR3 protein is CSARDTHTAGGNTEAFF. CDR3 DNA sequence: TGCAGTGCTAGAGATACCCACACCGCAGGAGGGAACACTGAAGCTTTCTTT.

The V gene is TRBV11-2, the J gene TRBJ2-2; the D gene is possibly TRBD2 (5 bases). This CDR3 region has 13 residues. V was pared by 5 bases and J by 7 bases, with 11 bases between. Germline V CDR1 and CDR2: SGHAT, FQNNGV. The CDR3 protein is CASSPSGLGELFF. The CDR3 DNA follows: TGTGCCAGCAGCCCCAGCGGACTCGGGGAGCTGTTTTTT.

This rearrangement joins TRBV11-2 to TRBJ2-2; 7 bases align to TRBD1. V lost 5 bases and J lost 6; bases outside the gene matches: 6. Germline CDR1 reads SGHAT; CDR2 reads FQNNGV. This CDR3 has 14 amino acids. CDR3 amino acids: CASSQRTGAGELFF. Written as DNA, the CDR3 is TGTGCCAGCAGCCAAAGAACAGGGGCCGGGGAGCTGTTTTTT. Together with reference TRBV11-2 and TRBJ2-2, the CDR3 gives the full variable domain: EAGVAQSPRYKIIEKRQSVAFWCNPISGHATLYWYQQILGQGPKLLIQFQNNGVVDDSQLPKDRFSAERLKGVDSTLKIQPAKLEDSAVYLCASSQRTGAGELFFGEGSRLTVL.

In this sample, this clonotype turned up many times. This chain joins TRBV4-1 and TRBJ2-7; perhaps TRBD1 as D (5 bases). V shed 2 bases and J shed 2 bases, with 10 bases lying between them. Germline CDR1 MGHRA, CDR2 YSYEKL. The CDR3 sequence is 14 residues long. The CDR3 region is CASSQLPGTYEQYF. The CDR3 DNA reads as TGCGCCAGCAGCCAATTGCCAGGGACCTACGAGCAGTACTTC.

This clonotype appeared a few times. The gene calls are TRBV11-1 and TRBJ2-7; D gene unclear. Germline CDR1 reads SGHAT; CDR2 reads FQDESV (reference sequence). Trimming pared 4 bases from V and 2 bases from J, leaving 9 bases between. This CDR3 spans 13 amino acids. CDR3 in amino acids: CASSYGSPYEQYF. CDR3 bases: TGTGCCAGCAGCTACGGAAGCCCCTACGAGCAGTACTTC. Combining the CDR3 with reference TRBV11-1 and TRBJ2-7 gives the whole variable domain EAEVAQSPRYKITEKSQAVAFWCDPISGHATLYWYRQILGQGPELLVQFQDESVVDDSQLPKDRFSAERLKGVDSTLKIQPAELGDSAMYLCASSYGSPYEQYFGPGTRLTVT.

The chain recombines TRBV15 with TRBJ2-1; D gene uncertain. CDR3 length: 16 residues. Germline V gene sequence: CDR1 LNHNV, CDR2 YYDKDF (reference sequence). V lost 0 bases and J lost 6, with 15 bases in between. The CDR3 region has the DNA TGTGCCACCAGCAGAGATCGACTTCTGGTGGTCAATGAGCAGTTCTTC. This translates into CATSRDRLLVVNEQFF.